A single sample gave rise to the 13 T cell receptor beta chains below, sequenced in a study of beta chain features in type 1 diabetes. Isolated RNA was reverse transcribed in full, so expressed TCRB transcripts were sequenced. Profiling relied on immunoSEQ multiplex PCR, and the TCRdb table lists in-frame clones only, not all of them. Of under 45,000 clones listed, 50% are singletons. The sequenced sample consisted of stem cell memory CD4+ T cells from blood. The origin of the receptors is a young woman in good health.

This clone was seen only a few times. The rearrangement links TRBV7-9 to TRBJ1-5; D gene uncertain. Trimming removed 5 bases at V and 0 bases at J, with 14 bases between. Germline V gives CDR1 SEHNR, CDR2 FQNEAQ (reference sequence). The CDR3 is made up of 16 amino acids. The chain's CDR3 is CASSQGRGNSNQPQHF. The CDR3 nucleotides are TGTGCCAGCAGCCAAGGACGAGGGAATAGCAATCAGCCCCAGCATTTT.

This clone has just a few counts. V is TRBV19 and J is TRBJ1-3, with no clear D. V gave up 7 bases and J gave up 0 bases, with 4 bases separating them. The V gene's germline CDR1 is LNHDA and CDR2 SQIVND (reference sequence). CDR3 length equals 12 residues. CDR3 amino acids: CASTSSGNTIYF. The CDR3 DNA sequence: TGTGCCAGTACCAGCTCTGGAAACACCATATATTTT.

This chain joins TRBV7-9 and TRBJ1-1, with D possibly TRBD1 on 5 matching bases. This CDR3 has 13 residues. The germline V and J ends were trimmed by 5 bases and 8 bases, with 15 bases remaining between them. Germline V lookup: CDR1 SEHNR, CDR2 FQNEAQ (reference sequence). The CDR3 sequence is CASSREGAGEAFF. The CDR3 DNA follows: TGTGCCAGCAGCCGTGAAGGGGCAGGGGAAGCTTTCTTT. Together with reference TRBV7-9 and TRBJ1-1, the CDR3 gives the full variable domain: DTGVSQNPRHKITKRGQNVTFRCDPISEHNRLYWYRQTLGQGPEFLTYFQNEAQLEKSRLLSDRFSAERPKGSFSTLEIQRTEQGDSAMYLCASSREGAGEAFFGQGTRLTVV.

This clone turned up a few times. CDR3 protein: CASRTGTGSGELFF. DNA of the CDR3: TGTGCCAGCAGGACCGGGACAGGCTCCGGGGAGCTGTTTTTT. This chain joins TRBV6-5 and TRBJ2-2; 8 positions agree with TRBD1. J gave up 6 bases and V 6 bases, and 6 bases lay outside the gene matches. This CDR3 is 14 amino acids long. Germline V gene lookup returns CDR1 MNHEY and CDR2 SVGAGI.

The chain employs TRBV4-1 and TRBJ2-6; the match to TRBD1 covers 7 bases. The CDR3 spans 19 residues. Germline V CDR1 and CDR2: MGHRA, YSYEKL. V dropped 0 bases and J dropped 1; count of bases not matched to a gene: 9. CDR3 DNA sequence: TGCGCCAGCAGCCAAGATCTGGGACAGACCTTTTCTGGGGCCAACGTCCTGACTTTC. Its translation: CASSQDLGQTFSGANVLTF.

CDR3 coding DNA: TGTGCCAGCAGTGAGGTCAGACTAGCGGGATTCAATGAGCAGTTCTTC. It encodes CASSEVRLAGFNEQFF. The chain recombines TRBV6-1 with TRBJ2-1; 11 nucleotides line up with TRBD2. This CDR3 is built from 16 residues. Per germline, CDR1 MNHNS and CDR2 SASEGT. V lost 3 bases and J lost 6; bases outside the gene matches: 7.

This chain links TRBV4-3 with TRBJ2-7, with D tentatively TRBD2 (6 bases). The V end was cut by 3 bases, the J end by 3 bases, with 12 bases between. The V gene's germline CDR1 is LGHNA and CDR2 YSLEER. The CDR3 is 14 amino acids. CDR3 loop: CASSQKSGHYEQYF. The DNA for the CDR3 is TGCGCCAGCAGCCAGAAAAGCGGGCACTACGAGCAGTACTTC.

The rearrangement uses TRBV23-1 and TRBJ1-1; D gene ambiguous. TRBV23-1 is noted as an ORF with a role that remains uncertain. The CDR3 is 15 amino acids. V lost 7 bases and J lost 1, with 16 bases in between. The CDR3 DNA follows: TGCGCCAGCACCTGTAAAGGGAGGGAGAACACTGAAGCTTTCTTT. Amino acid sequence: CASTCKGRENTEAFF.

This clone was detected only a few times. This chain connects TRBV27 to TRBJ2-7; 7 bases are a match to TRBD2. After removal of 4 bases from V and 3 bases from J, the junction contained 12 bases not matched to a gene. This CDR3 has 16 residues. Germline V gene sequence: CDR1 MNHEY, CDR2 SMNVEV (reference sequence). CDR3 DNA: TGTGCCAGCAGTTGGACGGGAGGTCCCGCCAACTACGAGCAGTACTTC. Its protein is CASSWTGGPANYEQYF.

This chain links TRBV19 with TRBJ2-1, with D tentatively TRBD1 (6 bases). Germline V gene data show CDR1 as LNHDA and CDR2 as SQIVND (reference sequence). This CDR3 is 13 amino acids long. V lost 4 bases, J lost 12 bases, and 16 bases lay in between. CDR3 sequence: CASSRTGPQGQFF. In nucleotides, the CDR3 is TGTGCCAGTAGTAGAACAGGGCCACAAGGGCAGTTCTTC.

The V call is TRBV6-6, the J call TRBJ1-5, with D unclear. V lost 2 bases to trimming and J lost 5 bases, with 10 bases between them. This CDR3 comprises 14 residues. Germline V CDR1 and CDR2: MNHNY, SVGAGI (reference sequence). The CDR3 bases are TGTGCCAGCAGTTACGAGGGAGCCCATCAGCCCCAGCATTTT. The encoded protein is CASSYEGAHQPQHF.

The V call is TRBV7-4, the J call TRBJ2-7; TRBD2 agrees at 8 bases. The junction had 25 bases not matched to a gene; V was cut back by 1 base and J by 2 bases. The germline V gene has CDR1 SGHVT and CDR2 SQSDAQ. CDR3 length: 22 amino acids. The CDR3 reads CASSLVPPVYRQSLAGPYEQYF. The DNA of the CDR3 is TGTGCCAGCAGCTTAGTCCCCCCAGTCTATAGGCAGTCCTTAGCGGGACCCTACGAGCAGTACTTC.

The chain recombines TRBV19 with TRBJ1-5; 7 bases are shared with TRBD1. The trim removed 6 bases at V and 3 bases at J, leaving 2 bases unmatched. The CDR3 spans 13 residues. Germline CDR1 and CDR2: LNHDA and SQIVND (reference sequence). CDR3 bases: TGTGCCAGTAGGGGACAGCTCAATCAGCCCCAGCATTTT. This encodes CASRGQLNQPQHF.